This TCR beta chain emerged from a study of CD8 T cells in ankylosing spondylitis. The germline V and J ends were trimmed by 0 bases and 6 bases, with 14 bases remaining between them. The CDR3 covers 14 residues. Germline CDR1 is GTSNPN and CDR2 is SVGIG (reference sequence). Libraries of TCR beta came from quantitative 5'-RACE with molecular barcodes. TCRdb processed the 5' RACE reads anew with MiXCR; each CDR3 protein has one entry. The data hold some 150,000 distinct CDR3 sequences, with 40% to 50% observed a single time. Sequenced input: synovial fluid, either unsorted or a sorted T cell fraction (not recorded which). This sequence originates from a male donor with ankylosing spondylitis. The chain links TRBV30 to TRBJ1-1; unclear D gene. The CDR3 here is CAWSVHKIGPEAFF. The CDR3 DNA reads TGTGCCTGGAGTGTACACAAGATCGGCCCTGAAGCTTTCTTT.